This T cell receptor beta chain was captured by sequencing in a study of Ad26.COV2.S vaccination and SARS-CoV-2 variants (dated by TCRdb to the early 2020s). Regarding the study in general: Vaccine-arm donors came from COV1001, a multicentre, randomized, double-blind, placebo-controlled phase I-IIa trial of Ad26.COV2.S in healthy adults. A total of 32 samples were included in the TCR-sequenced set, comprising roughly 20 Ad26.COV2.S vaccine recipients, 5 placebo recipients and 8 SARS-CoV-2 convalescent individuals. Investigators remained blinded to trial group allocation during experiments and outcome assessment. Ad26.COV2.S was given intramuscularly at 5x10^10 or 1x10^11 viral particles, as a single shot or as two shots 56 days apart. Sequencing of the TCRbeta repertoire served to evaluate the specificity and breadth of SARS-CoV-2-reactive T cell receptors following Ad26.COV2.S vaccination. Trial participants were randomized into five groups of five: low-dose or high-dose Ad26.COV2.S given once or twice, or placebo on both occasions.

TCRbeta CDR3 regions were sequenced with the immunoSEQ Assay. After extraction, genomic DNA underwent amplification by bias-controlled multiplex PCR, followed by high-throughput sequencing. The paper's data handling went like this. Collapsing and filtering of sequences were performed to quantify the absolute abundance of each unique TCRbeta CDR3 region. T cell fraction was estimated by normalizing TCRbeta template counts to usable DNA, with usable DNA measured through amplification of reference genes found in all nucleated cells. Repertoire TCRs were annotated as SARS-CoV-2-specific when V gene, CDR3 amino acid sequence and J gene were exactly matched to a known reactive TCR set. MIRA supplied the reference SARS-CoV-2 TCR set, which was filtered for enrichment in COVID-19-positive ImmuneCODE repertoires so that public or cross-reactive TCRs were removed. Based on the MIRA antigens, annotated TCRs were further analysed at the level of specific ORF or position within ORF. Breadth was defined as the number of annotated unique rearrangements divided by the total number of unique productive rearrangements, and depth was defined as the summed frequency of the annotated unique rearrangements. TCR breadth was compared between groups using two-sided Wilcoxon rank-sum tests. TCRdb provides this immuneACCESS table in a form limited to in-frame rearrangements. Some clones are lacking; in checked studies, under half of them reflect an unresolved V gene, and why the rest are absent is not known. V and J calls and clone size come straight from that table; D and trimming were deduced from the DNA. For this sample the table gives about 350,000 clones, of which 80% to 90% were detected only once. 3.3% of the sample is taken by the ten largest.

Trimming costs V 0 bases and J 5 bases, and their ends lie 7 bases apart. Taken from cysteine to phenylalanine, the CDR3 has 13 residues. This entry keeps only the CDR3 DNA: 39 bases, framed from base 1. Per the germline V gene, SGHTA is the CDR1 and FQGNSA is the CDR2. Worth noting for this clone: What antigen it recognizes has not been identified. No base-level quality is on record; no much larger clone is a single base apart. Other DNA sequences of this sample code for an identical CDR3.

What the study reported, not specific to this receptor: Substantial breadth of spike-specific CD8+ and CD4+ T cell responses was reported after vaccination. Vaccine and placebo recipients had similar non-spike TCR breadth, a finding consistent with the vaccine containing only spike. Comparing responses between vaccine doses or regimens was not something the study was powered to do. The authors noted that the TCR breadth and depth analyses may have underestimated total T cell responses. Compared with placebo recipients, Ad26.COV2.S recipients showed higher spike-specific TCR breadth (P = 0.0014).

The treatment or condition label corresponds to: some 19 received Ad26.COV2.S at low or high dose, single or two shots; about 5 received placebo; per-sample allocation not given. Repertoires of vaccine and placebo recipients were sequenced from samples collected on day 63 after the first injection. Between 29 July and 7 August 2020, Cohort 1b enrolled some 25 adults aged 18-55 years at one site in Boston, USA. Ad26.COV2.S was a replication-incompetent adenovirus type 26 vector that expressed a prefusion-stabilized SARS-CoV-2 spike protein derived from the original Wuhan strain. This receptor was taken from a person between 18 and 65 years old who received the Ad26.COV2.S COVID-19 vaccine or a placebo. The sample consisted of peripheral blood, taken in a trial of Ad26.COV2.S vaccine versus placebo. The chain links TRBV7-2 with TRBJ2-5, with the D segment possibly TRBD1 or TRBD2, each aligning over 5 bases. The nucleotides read TGTGCCAGCAGCTTAGCCAGGGAGGAGACCCAGTACTTC. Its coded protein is CASSLAREETQYF.